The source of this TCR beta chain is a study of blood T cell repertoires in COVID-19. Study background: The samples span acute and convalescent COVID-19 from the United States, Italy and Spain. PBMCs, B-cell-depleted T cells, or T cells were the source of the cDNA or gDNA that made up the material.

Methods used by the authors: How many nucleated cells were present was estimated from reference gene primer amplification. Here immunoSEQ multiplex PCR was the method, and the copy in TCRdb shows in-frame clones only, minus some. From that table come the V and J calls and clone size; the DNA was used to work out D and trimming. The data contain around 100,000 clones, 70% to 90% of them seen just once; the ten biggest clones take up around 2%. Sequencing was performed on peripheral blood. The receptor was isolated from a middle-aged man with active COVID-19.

The DNA of the CDR3 is TGTGCCAGCAGCTTAGAGACAGGGAGGCAGTATTTT. It yields the protein CASSLETGRQYF. The chain recombines TRBV7-2 with TRBJ2-3; TRBD1 matches 7 bases. The CDR3 loop spans 12 amino acids. V lost 1 base to trimming and J lost 11 bases; unmatched junction nucleotides: 3. Germline-derived CDR1 and CDR2 are SGHTA and FQGNSA.